The clone carrying this T cell receptor beta chain was counted at least ten times. The antigen remains undetermined. Sample-barcoded 5' priming and a J-beta primer mix drove a second PCR of about 6 to 11 cycles. TCRdb itself ran the 5' RACE reads through MiXCR, one entry per CDR3 protein. The sample contains around 650,000 distinct CDR3 sequences, around 32% of which appear only once. This record comes from a study of blood T cells in healthy people across ages. Findings and caveats of the study: Donors of long life had a larger count of naive CD4+ cells and greater diversity than aged donors.

This clonotype originated in a woman older than 75 in good health. Sample: blood.

CDR3 residues: CASSQAGGSGYEQYF. The CDR3 DNA reads TGTGCCAGCAGCCAAGCCGGGGGGTCCGGCTACGAGCAGTACTTC. This chain links TRBV3-1 with TRBJ2-7, with 7 bases fitting TRBD2. The CDR3 contains 15 residues. Germline CDR1 and CDR2: LGHDT and YNNKEL (reference sequence). V trimming: 1 base; J trimming: 3 bases; junction bases outside the gene matches: 6.